These 22 T cell receptor beta chains originate from one sample sequenced in a study of cytomegalovirus exposure and HLA in healthy donors. 13 Jbeta primers and 60 Vbeta primers were used for the PCR. Produced via immunoSEQ multiplex PCR; TCRdb's table is partial and in-frame only. The table lists some 150,000 clones, roughly four fifths of them singletons. The sequencing input was PBMCs. These receptors came from a woman between 18 and 29 years old in good health and CMV-seropositive.

The chain joins TRBV6-5 to TRBJ1-2, with D perhaps TRBD1 (5 bases). This CDR3 has 14 residues. Germline loops: CDR1 MNHEY, CDR2 SVGAGI. V was clipped by 6 bases and J by 4 bases, with 15 bases between them. The CDR3 coding sequence is TGTGCCAGCAGGATATCTCGGGGGACCTATGGCTACACCTTC. It translates to CASRISRGTYGYTF.

The V gene is TRBV4-1, the J gene TRBJ2-2, with TRBD1 as a possible D gene (6 bases). The CDR3 is 18 amino acids. The V end was cut by 8 bases, the J end by 3 bases, with 25 bases between. Germline V lookup: CDR1 MGHRA, CDR2 YSYEKL. CDR3: CASQRMIPGYRDTGELFF. For the CDR3, the DNA is TGCGCCAGCCAGCGAATGATACCGGGCTACAGGGACACCGGGGAGCTGTTTTTT.

The chain uses TRBV4-1 and TRBJ1-1; no reliable D call. V lost 0 bases to trimming and J lost 6 bases, with 8 bases between them. Germline-derived CDR1 and CDR2 are MGHRA and YSYEKL. CDR3 length: 13 residues. In nucleotides, the CDR3 is TGCGCCAGCAGCCAAGAGGCCGAGGCTGAAGCTTTCTTT. Amino acids: CASSQEAEAEAFF.

The chain joins TRBV10-1 to TRBJ2-7; tentatively, D is TRBD2 (5 bases). Trimming removed 0 bases at V and 5 bases at J, with 14 bases between. The CDR3 is 15 amino acids. The germline V gene has CDR1 WNHNN and CDR2 SYGVQD (reference sequence). The CDR3 sequence is CASSESGRGVHEQYF. The CDR3 DNA sequence: TGCGCCAGCAGTGAGTCGGGCCGGGGTGTCCACGAGCAGTACTTC.

V is TRBV9 and J is TRBJ2-7; 12 positions agree with TRBD2. J gave up 5 bases and V 3 bases, and 9 bases lay outside the gene matches. The CDR3 covers 16 residues. Germline V gene lookup returns CDR1 SGDLS and CDR2 YYNGEE. The CDR3: CASSARGLAGLDEQYF. CDR3 coding DNA: TGTGCCAGCAGCGCCCGCGGACTAGCGGGGCTGGACGAGCAGTACTTC.

The CDR3 loop reads CASSLEGLAQYEQYF. The CDR3, as DNA: TGTGCCAGCAGCTTAGAGGGACTAGCGCAGTACGAGCAGTACTTC. The genes are TRBV7-2 and TRBJ2-7; 10 bases line up with TRBD2. Germline-derived CDR1 and CDR2 are SGHTA and FQGNSA. CDR3 length: 15 amino acids. J was trimmed by 4 bases and V by 1 base; bases with no gene match: 4. Full variable domain (missing parts from reference TRBV7-2 and TRBJ2-7): GAGVSQSPSNKVTEKGKDVELRCDPISGHTALYWYRQSLGQGLEFLIYFQGNSAPDKSGLPSDRFSAERTGGSVSTLTIQRTQQEDSAVYLCASSLEGLAQYEQYFGPGTRLTVT.

The chain uses TRBV25-1 and TRBJ1-2; 7 positions match TRBD1. This CDR3 spans 15 amino acids. The germline CDR1 and CDR2 sequences are MGHDK and SYGVNS. Losses at the gene ends were 3 bases for V and 4 bases for J; bases not matched to a gene: 8. CDR3 amino acids: CASSDEGALAYGYTF. The CDR3 region has the DNA TGTGCCAGCAGTGACGAGGGGGCCCTCGCCTATGGCTACACCTTC.

V and J are TRBV7-2 and TRBJ1-4; weak D call: TRBD1 (5 bases). Germline V gene lookup returns CDR1 SGHTA and CDR2 FQGNSA. Trimming left V 3 bases short and J 6 bases short, with 17 bases between. CDR3 length: 16 amino acids. The CDR3 sequence is CASSFVPGGIDEKLFF. The CDR3 DNA reads as TGTGCCAGCAGCTTTGTCCCCGGGGGGATTGATGAAAAACTGTTTTTT.

This chain joins TRBV18 and TRBJ2-1; 14 bases map to TRBD2. The germline V gene has CDR1 KGHSH and CDR2 LQKENI. The CDR3 has 18 amino acids. The trim removed 4 bases at V and 9 bases at J, leaving 14 bases unmatched. CDR3 DNA sequence: TGTGCCAGCTCACTCTCTTCTCCGGGACTAGCGGGGGCGGGTGAGCAGTTCTTC. It is translated as CASSLSSPGLAGAGEQFF.

The chain couples TRBV9 to TRBJ2-7; the match to TRBD1 covers 7 bases. The CDR3 runs to 16 residues. Losses at the gene ends were 0 bases for V and 1 base for J; bases not matched to a gene: 7. In germline, CDR1 is SGDLS, CDR2 YYNGEE. The CDR3: CASSVEVGGPSYEQYF. The CDR3 bases are TGTGCCAGCAGCGTAGAGGTAGGGGGCCCTTCCTACGAGCAGTACTTC.

In this sample, this clone turned up once. The chain employs TRBV7-9 and TRBJ2-7, with 9 bases lining up with TRBD2. The germline V gene encodes CDR1 SEHNR and CDR2 FQNEAQ (reference sequence). The CDR3 loop spans 15 amino acids. With V trimmed by 2 bases and J by 5 bases, 7 bases remained unmatched. The CDR3 loop is CASSLNRAGGNEQYF. CDR3 nucleotide sequence: TGTGCCAGCAGCTTAAATCGAGCGGGGGGCAACGAGCAGTACTTC.

V usage is TRBV15 and J usage is TRBJ2-1; 10 bases line up with TRBD2. Germline-derived CDR1 and CDR2 are LNHNV and YYDKDF (reference sequence). The CDR3 covers 16 residues. The trim removed 3 bases at V and 5 bases at J, leaving 7 bases unmatched. This CDR3 is CATSRALAGGNNEQFF. CDR3 in DNA: TGTGCCACCAGCAGGGCGTTAGCGGGGGGAAACAATGAGCAGTTCTTC.

CDR3 sequence reads: CASSLPLAEETQYF. As DNA, the CDR3 is TGTGCCAGCAGCCTCCCGTTGGCGGAAGAGACCCAGTACTTC. V usage is TRBV7-8 and J usage is TRBJ2-5, with D unresolved. The ends were cut back, 5 bases at V and 3 bases at J, with 13 bases in the middle. CDR1 is SGHVS, CDR2 FQNEAQ, per germline. This CDR3 spans 14 amino acids.

This sequence joins TRBV6-1 and TRBJ2-1, with D possibly matching TRBD2 (5 bases). From germline, CDR1 is MNHNS and CDR2 SASEGT. V gave up 7 bases and J gave up 0 bases, with 10 bases separating them. The CDR3 contains 14 residues. The DNA of the CDR3 is TGTGCCAGCATCGGACTCAACTCCTACAATGAGCAGTTCTTC. Its translation: CASIGLNSYNEQFF.

This clone was observed a few times. This chain uses TRBV6-1 with TRBJ2-5, with 7 nucleotides matching TRBD1. The V gene end was trimmed by 4 bases and the J gene end by 5 bases; junction bases not matched to a gene: 16. There are 17 residues in the CDR3. CDR1 is MNHNS, CDR2 SASEGT, per germline. This CDR3 reads CASSGPTHRGQRETQYF. CDR3 coding DNA: TGTGCCAGCAGTGGACCCACGCATAGGGGGCAGAGGGAGACCCAGTACTTC.

The V call is TRBV4-2, the J call TRBJ1-6, with D possibly TRBD1 on 6 matching bases. The germline V and J ends were trimmed by 2 bases and 7 bases, with 18 bases remaining between them. Germline V gene data show CDR1 as LGHNA and CDR2 as YNFKEQ. The CDR3 runs to 17 residues. The CDR3 DNA is TGTGCCAGCAGCCAACTGGACAGACCAAGGGAAAATTCACCCCTCCACTTT. This encodes CASSQLDRPRENSPLHF.

The CDR3: CASTTANQPQHF. Written as DNA, the CDR3 is TGTGCCAGCACAACAGCAAATCAGCCCCAGCATTTT. The chain carries TRBV27 and TRBJ1-5; D is ambiguous. Trimming cost V 7 bases and J 4 bases, with 8 bases left between them. Germline lookup yields CDR1 MNHEY and CDR2 SMNVEV (reference sequence). The CDR3 contains 12 residues.

The chain couples TRBV2 to TRBJ2-1; D might be TRBD1 (5 bases). The V gene lost 5 bases and the J gene lost 2 bases, with 10 bases spanning the gap. This CDR3 is built from 14 residues. Germline V gene sequence: CDR1 SNHLY, CDR2 FYNNEI. CDR3 sequence: CASSSTGAYNEQFF. The CDR3, as DNA: TGTGCCAGCAGTTCAACAGGTGCCTACAATGAGCAGTTCTTC. Complete variable domain (other parts from reference TRBV2 and TRBJ2-1): EPEVTQTPSHQVTQMGQEVILRCVPISNHLYFYWYRQILGQKVEFLVSFYNNEISEKSEIFDDQFSVERPDGSNFTLKIRSTKLEDSAMYFCASSSTGAYNEQFFGPGTRLTVL.

This rearrangement joins TRBV6-5 to TRBJ1-5; D perhaps matches TRBD1 (6 bases). This CDR3 has 15 amino acids. The germline V gene encodes CDR1 MNHEY and CDR2 SVGAGI. The V gene lost 4 bases and the J gene lost 5 bases, with 15 bases spanning the gap. The CDR3, as DNA: TGTGCCAGCAGTTTAACAGGGTCTTTCGATCAGCCCCAGCATTTT. Protein sequence: CASSLTGSFDQPQHF.

The CDR3 region is CASSLGAPPDTEAFF. The CDR3 DNA follows: TGCGCCAGCAGCTTGGGAGCCCCTCCGGACACTGAAGCTTTCTTT. The rearrangement joins TRBV5-1 to TRBJ1-1; D unclear. Germline V gene lookup returns CDR1 SGHRS and CDR2 YFSETQ. The ends were cut back, 0 bases at V and 3 bases at J, with 12 bases in the middle. The CDR3 length is 15 residues.

The genes are TRBV7-9 and TRBJ1-1; weak D call: TRBD1 (5 bases). Germline V gives CDR1 SEHNR, CDR2 FQNEAQ (reference sequence). The CDR3 contains 15 residues. Between the trimmed V and J ends, which lost 5 bases and 2 bases, there was a span of 15 bases. The CDR3 here is CASSLPGGGNTEAFF. The CDR3, as DNA: TGTGCCAGCAGCCTACCGGGCGGGGGTAACACTGAAGCTTTCTTT.

This chain joins TRBV5-6 and TRBJ2-3, with 8 positions matching TRBD1. The ends lost 4 bases at V and 2 bases at J; junction bases unmatched: 3. The CDR3 runs to 14 residues. Per germline, CDR1 SGHDT and CDR2 YYEEEE. CDR3 sequence: CASSRTGNTDTQYF. CDR3 sequence (DNA): TGTGCCAGCAGCCGGACAGGGAACACAGATACGCAGTATTTT.